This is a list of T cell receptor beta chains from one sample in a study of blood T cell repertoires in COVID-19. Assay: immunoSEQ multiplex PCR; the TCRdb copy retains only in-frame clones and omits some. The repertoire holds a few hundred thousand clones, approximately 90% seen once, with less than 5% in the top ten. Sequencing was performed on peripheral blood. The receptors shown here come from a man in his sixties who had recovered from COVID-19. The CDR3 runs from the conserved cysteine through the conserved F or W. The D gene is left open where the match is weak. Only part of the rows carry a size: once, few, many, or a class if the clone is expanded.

CDR3aa: CASSSQQGSGANVLTF; CDR3nt: TGTGCCAGCAGCTCACAACAGGGCTCTGGGGCCAACGTCCTGACTTTC; j_gene: TRBJ2-6; v_gene: TRBV7-6; d_gene: .; abundance: .
CDR3aa: CASSDQGYGYTF; CDR3nt: TGTGCCAGCAGTGACCAGGGGTATGGCTACACCTTC; j_gene: TRBJ1-2; v_gene: TRBV6-4; d_gene: .; abundance: .
CDR3aa: CSAPEHGTQYF; CDR3nt: TGCAGTGCCCCAGAACATGGTACGCAGTATTTT; j_gene: TRBJ2-3; v_gene: TRBV20-1; d_gene: .; abundance: .
CDR3aa: CASSPDRGRGGNSPLHF; CDR3nt: TGTGCCAGCTCACCGGACAGGGGGCGGGGGGGTAATTCACCCCTCCACTTT; j_gene: TRBJ1-6; v_gene: TRBV18; d_gene: TRBD1; abundance: .
CDR3aa: CASSQSAGLYYEQYF; CDR3nt: TGTGCCAGTAGTCAAAGCGCGGGGTTGTACTACGAGCAGTACTTC; j_gene: TRBJ2-7; v_gene: TRBV19; d_gene: .; abundance: .
CDR3aa: CASSSSGGAYEQYF; CDR3nt: TGCGCCAGCAGCTCTAGCGGGGGGGCCTACGAGCAGTACTTC; j_gene: TRBJ2-7; v_gene: TRBV5-1; d_gene: TRBD2; abundance: .
CDR3aa: CASSLGQGGRRHF; CDR3nt: TGTGCCAGCAGTTTAGGGCAAGGGGGTAGGCGGCATTTT; j_gene: TRBJ1-5; v_gene: TRBV27; d_gene: .; abundance: .
CDR3aa: CASSQDRGGLYEQYF; CDR3nt: TGTGCCAGCAGCCAAGATCGGGGGGGGCTCTACGAGCAGTACTTC; j_gene: TRBJ2-7; v_gene: TRBV4-2; d_gene: TRBD2; abundance: .
CDR3aa: CASSVSAQGETQYF; CDR3nt: TGTGCCAGCAGTGTGAGCGCTCAGGGGGAGACCCAGTACTTC; j_gene: TRBJ2-5; v_gene: TRBV2; d_gene: .; abundance: .
CDR3aa: CASRRGGSDTQYF; CDR3nt: TGTGCCAGCAGGCGGGGGGGCTCAGATACGCAGTATTTT; j_gene: TRBJ2-3; v_gene: TRBV7-3; d_gene: TRBD2; abundance: .
CDR3aa: CASSLAPTGINTEAFF; CDR3nt: TGCGCCAGCAGCTTGGCTCCGACAGGGATAAACACTGAAGCTTTCTTT; j_gene: TRBJ1-1; v_gene: TRBV5-1; d_gene: TRBD1; abundance: once
CDR3aa: CASRPNGDRAGQPQHF; CDR3nt: TGTGCCAGTAGGCCAAACGGGGACAGGGCAGGTCAGCCCCAGCATTTT; j_gene: TRBJ1-5; v_gene: TRBV19; d_gene: TRBD1; abundance: .
CDR3aa: CAISEGGAEAFF; CDR3nt: TGTGCCATCAGTGAAGGGGGCGCGGAAGCTTTCTTT; j_gene: TRBJ1-1; v_gene: TRBV10-3; d_gene: TRBD1; abundance: once
CDR3aa: CASSLGGTGNTIYF; CDR3nt: TGTGCCAGCAGCTTAGGGGGCACTGGAAACACCATATATTTT; j_gene: TRBJ1-3; v_gene: TRBV7-9; d_gene: .; abundance: few
CDR3aa: CASSQAQEQYF; CDR3nt: TGTGCCAGCAGCCAAGCCCAGGAGCAGTACTTC; j_gene: TRBJ2-7; v_gene: TRBV3-1/TRBV3-2; d_gene: .; abundance: .
CDR3aa: CASSNTQGTLAKNIQYF; CDR3nt: TGTGCCAGCAGCAATACGCAGGGGACCCTAGCCAAAAACATTCAGTACTTC; j_gene: TRBJ2-4; v_gene: TRBV7-2; d_gene: .; abundance: once
CDR3aa: CASSVRQDLKGGTEAFF; CDR3nt: TGCGCCAGCAGCGTCCGACAGGATTTAAAGGGTGGCACTGAAGCTTTCTTT; j_gene: TRBJ1-1; v_gene: TRBV5-1; d_gene: .; abundance: .
CDR3aa: CASSLYQLAGYNEQFF; CDR3nt: TGTGCCAGCAGCCTATACCAACTAGCGGGGTACAATGAGCAGTTCTTC; j_gene: TRBJ2-1; v_gene: TRBV3-1/TRBV3-2; d_gene: TRBD2; abundance: .
CDR3aa: CASSDFASSYEQYF; CDR3nt: TGTGCCAGCAGTGATTTCGCTAGCTCCTACGAGCAGTACTTC; j_gene: TRBJ2-7; v_gene: TRBV25-1; d_gene: .; abundance: .
CDR3aa: CASSPPNVGAGVDTQYF; CDR3nt: TGTGCCAGCAGCCCACCCAACGTGGGGGCTGGGGTAGATACGCAGTATTTT; j_gene: TRBJ2-3; v_gene: TRBV13; d_gene: .; abundance: .
CDR3aa: CASSRGAGGPTYNEQFF; CDR3nt: TGTGCCAGCAGCCGAGGCGCGGGGGGGCCCACCTACAATGAGCAGTTCTTC; j_gene: TRBJ2-1; v_gene: TRBV7-8; d_gene: TRBD2; abundance: .
CDR3aa: CASSQDPGLAGDPCTDTQYF; CDR3nt: TGTGCCAGCAGCCAAGATCCTGGGCTAGCGGGGGATCCTTGCACAGATACGCAGTATTTT; j_gene: TRBJ2-3; v_gene: TRBV3-1/TRBV3-2; d_gene: TRBD2; abundance: .
CDR3aa: CASSYLVGDGSPLHF; CDR3nt: TGTGCCAGCAGTTACCTCGTGGGAGACGGTTCACCCCTCCACTTT; j_gene: TRBJ1-6; v_gene: TRBV6-5; d_gene: .; abundance: .
CDR3aa: CASSSQTGGAGGYTF; CDR3nt: TGCGCCAGCAGCAGCCAGACAGGGGGCGCAGGTGGCTACACCTTC; j_gene: TRBJ1-2; v_gene: TRBV5-1; d_gene: TRBD1; abundance: .
CDR3aa: CASSRGSLNTGELFF; CDR3nt: TGTGCCAGCAGTAGGGGCAGTCTGAACACCGGGGAGCTGTTTTTT; j_gene: TRBJ2-2; v_gene: TRBV6-5; d_gene: .; abundance: .
CDR3aa: CASSSTRGDYEQYF; CDR3nt: TGTGCCAGCAGCTCCACCAGGGGAGACTACGAGCAGTACTTC; j_gene: TRBJ2-7; v_gene: TRBV5-4; d_gene: .; abundance: .
CDR3aa: CASRFTSNTGELFF; CDR3nt: TGTGCCAGCAGGTTTACTTCGAACACCGGGGAGCTGTTTTTT; j_gene: TRBJ2-2; v_gene: TRBV11-2; d_gene: .; abundance: once
CDR3aa: CATSKPRDRGPVFVAEAFF; CDR3nt: TGTGCCACCAGCAAACCCCGGGACAGGGGGCCAGTCTTTGTGGCTGAAGCTTTCTTT; j_gene: TRBJ1-1; v_gene: TRBV15; d_gene: TRBD1; abundance: .
CDR3aa: CASSVGRLNSPLHF; CDR3nt: TGTGCCAGCAGCGTAGGCAGGCTTAATTCACCCCTCCACTTT; j_gene: TRBJ1-6; v_gene: TRBV9; d_gene: .; abundance: .
CDR3aa: CATRASGGGSEQFF; CDR3nt: TGTGCCACCAGGGCTAGCGGGGGAGGATCTGAGCAGTTCTTC; j_gene: TRBJ2-1; v_gene: TRBV24-1; d_gene: TRBD2; abundance: .
CDR3aa: CASSGEFARGYEQFF; CDR3nt: TGTGCCAGTAGTGGGGAGTTTGCCCGGGGGTATGAGCAGTTCTTC; j_gene: TRBJ2-1; v_gene: TRBV19; d_gene: .; abundance: .
CDR3aa: CASSESGQGNEQFF; CDR3nt: TGTGCCAGCAGCGAATCGGGACAGGGCAATGAGCAGTTCTTC; j_gene: TRBJ2-1; v_gene: TRBV21-1; d_gene: .; abundance: .